This T cell receptor (beta chain) was documented in a study of cytomegalovirus exposure and HLA in healthy donors. Study findings and constraints: In a later analysis, HLA-associated beta chains showed higher expansion and lower generation probabilities than comparable chains.

Both 60 Vbeta primers and 13 Jbeta primers went into the PCR. Data came from immunoSEQ multiplex PCR; TCRdb stores just in-frame clones and leaves some out. Of some 85,000 clones in the sample, about 80% are singletons; the top ten hold roughly 1.3%. As to this clone: Its antigen is not known.

The material sequenced was PBMCs. This sequence originates from a male donor in good health and CMV-seronegative.

The CDR3 nucleotides are TGTGCCAGCAGTTTTCAGGCCCTGGGGAACACCGGGGAGCTGTTTTTT. Encoded protein: CASSFQALGNTGELFF. The chain recombines TRBV7-2 with TRBJ2-2; D call uncertain. The ends were cut back, 6 bases at V and 1 base at J, with 15 bases in the middle. The CDR3 length is 16 residues. Germline values: CDR1 SGHTA, CDR2 FQGNSA.